The 7 T cell receptor beta chains presented below share a single source sample, sequenced in a study of blood T cell repertoires in COVID-19. Using immunoSEQ multiplex PCR, the repertoire was profiled, and TCRdb retains in-frame clones only, with some absent. Found here are 150,000 to 190,000 clones, about 88% of them singletons; the top ten hold more than 5.5%. The specimen was PBMCs or T cells enriched from blood (not recorded which). These receptors all come from a man aged 50 or older who had recovered from COVID-19.

The V and J genes are TRBV4-3 and TRBJ2-1, with TRBD2 matching over 8 bases. Germline values: CDR1 LGHNA, CDR2 YSLEER. This CDR3 has 13 residues. J was trimmed by 6 bases and V by 3 bases; bases with no gene match: 1. In nucleotides, the CDR3 is TGCGCCAGCAGCCATGGGACTAGCAATGAGCAGTTCTTC. Amino acids: CASSHGTSNEQFF.

This chain connects TRBV27 to TRBJ2-7; D uncertain. This CDR3 has 13 residues. The V gene lost 4 bases and the J gene lost 3 bases, with 10 bases spanning the gap. CDR1 is MNHEY, CDR2 SMNVEV, per germline (reference sequence). The CDR3 coding sequence is TGTGCCAGCAGTTCCGGAGTTTTCTACGAGCAGTACTTC. It yields the protein CASSSGVFYEQYF.

This clone was seen only a few times. The chain recombines TRBV18 with TRBJ1-2; the D is unclear. V dropped 5 bases and J dropped 8 bases, with 18 bases sitting between them. This CDR3 is 14 amino acids long. Germline loops: CDR1 KGHSH, CDR2 LQKENI. CDR3 DNA: TGTGCCAGCTCAGGGGTCGCAGGCCAGCGGGGCTACACCTTC. Translated, it gives CASSGVAGQRGYTF. Based on the CDR3 plus reference TRBV18 and TRBJ1-2, the full variable domain is NAGVMQNPRHLVRRRGQEARLRCSPMKGHSHVYWYRQLPEEGLKFMVYLQKENIIDESGMPKERFSAEFPKEGPSILRIQQVVRGDSAAYFCASSGVAGQRGYTFGSGTRLTVV.

J is TRBJ1-5 and V is TRBV19; D call uncertain. This CDR3 is 12 amino acids long. Trimming took 4 bases from V and 11 from J, leaving 12 bases between them. Germline CDR1 is LNHDA and CDR2 is SQIVND (reference sequence). CDR3 residues: CASSRGQRAQHF. In DNA, the CDR3 is TGTGCCAGTAGTAGGGGTCAGCGGGCCCAGCATTTT.

This rearrangement joins TRBV25-1 to TRBJ1-4, with 11 bases that match TRBD1. This CDR3 has 14 residues. V shed 5 bases and J 10 bases; nucleotides not matched to a gene: 6. Germline loops: CDR1 MGHDK, CDR2 SYGVNS. The CDR3 protein is CASSPDRGLGKLFF. The CDR3 nucleotides are TGTGCCAGCAGTCCGGACAGGGGGCTCGGAAAACTGTTTTTT.

The chain is built from TRBV7-7 and TRBJ2-2; D possibly corresponds to TRBD1 (6 bases). CDR3 length: 16 residues. The V gene lost 5 bases and the J gene lost 1 base, with 14 bases spanning the gap. Germline lookup yields CDR1 SSHAT and CDR2 FNYEAQ (reference sequence). The DNA for the CDR3 is TGTGCCAGCAGCCCCACCGGGACAAAGAACACCGGGGAGCTGTTTTTT. Amino acids: CASSPTGTKNTGELFF.

CDR3 coding DNA: TGTGCCAGCAGTTACTCGCGGGGTACTGAAGCTTTCTTT. Protein sequence: CASSYSRGTEAFF. The V gene is TRBV6-5, the J gene TRBJ1-1; no clear D gene. The V gene lost 0 bases and the J gene lost 5 bases, with 7 bases spanning the gap. The CDR3 is 13 residues long. Germline assignment: CDR1 MNHEY and CDR2 SVGAGI.